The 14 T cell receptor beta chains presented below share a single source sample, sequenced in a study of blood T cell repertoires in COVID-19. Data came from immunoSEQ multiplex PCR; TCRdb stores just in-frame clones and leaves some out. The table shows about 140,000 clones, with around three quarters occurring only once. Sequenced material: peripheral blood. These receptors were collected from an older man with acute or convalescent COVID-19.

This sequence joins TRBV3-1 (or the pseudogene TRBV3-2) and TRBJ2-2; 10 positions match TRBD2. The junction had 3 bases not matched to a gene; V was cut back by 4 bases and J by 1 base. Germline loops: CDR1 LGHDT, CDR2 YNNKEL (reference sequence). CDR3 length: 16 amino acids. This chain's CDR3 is CASSPQRGGNTGELFF. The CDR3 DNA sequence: TGTGCCAGCAGCCCTCAGCGGGGGGGGAACACCGGGGAGCTGTTTTTT.

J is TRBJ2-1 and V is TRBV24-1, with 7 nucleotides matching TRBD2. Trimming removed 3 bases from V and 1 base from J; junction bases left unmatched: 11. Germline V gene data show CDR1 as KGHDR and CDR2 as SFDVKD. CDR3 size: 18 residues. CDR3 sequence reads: CATSDTLAGGGSYNEQFF. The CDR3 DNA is TGTGCCACCAGTGATACCTTAGCTGGGGGGGGTTCCTACAATGAGCAGTTCTTC.

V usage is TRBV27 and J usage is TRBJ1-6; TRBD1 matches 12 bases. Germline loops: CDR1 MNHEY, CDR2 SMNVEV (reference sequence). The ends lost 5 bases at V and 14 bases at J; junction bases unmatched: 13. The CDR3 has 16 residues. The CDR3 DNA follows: TGTGCCAGCAGTCCCTATCCCCGGGACAGGGGGCTGTCCCTCCACTTT. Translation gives CASSPYPRDRGLSLHF.

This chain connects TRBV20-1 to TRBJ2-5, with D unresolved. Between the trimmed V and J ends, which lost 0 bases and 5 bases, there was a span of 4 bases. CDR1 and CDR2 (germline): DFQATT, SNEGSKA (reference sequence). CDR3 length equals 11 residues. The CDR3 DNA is TGCAGTGCTAGAGATCGGGAGACCCAGTACTTC. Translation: CSARDRETQYF.

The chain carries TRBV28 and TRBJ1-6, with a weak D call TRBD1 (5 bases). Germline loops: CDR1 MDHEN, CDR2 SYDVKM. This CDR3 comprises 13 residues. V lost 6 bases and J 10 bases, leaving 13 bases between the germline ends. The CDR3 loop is CASRWQGGSPLHF. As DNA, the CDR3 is TGTGCCAGCAGGTGGCAGGGAGGCTCACCCCTCCACTTT.

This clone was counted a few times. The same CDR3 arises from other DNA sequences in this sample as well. The CDR3 loop reads CASSLSRNTEAFF. The CDR3 DNA sequence: TGTGCCAGCAGTTTATCCAGGAACACTGAAGCTTTCTTT. V is TRBV12-3 or TRBV12-4 and J is TRBJ1-1; D uncertain. The CDR3 is 13 amino acids. Between the trimmed V and J ends, which lost 2 bases and 1 base, there was a span of 5 bases.

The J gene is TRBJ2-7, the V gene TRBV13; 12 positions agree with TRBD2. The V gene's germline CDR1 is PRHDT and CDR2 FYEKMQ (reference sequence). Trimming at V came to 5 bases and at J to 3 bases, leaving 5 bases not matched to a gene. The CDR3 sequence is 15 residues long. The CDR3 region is CASSPRTSGDYEQYF. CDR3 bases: TGTGCCAGCAGCCCTCGGACTAGCGGGGACTACGAGCAGTACTTC.

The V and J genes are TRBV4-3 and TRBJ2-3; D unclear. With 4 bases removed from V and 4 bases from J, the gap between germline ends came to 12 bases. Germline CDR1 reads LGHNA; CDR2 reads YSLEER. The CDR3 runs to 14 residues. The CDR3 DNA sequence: TGCGCCAGCAGCCTTGGCCAAGTCCCAGATACGCAGTATTTT. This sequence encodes CASSLGQVPDTQYF.

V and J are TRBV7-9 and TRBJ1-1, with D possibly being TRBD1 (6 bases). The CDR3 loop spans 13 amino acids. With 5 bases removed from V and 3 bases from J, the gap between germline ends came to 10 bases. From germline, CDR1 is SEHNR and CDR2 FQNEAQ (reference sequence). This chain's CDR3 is CASSRTGYTEAFF. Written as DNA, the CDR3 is TGTGCCAGCAGCCGTACAGGGTACACTGAAGCTTTCTTT.

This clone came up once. CDR3 nucleotide sequence: TGTGCCAGCAGCCCAACAGAAGCATTACATGAAAAACTGTTTTTT. Its protein is CASSPTEALHEKLFF. This chain uses TRBV7-9 with TRBJ1-4; the D is unclear. The germline CDR1 and CDR2 sequences are SEHNR and FQNEAQ (reference sequence). With 5 bases removed from V and 6 bases from J, the gap between germline ends came to 16 bases. The CDR3 consists of 15 residues. The whole variable domain, remainder taken from reference TRBV7-9 and TRBJ1-4, is DTGVSQNPRHKITKRGQNVTFRCDPISEHNRLYWYRQTLGQGPEFLTYFQNEAQLEKSRLLSDRFSAERPKGSFSTLEIQRTEQGDSAMYLCASSPTEALHEKLFFGSGTQLSVL.

This CDR3 is CASSLIRDTEAFF. DNA of the CDR3: TGTGCCAGCAGCTTGATTCGGGACACTGAAGCTTTCTTT. The genes are TRBV5-4 and TRBJ1-1; D is uncertain. The CDR3 is 13 residues long. V gave up 1 base and J gave up 3 bases, with 7 bases separating them. Germline lookup yields CDR1 SGHNT and CDR2 YYREEE (reference sequence).

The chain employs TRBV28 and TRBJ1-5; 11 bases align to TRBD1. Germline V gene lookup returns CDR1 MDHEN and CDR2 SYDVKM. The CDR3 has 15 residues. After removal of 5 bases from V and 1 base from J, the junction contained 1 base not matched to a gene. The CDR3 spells CASSGQGASNQPQHF. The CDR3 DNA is TGTGCCAGCAGTGGACAGGGGGCGAGCAATCAGCCCCAGCATTTT.

The CDR3 reads CASSIDRENIQYF. CDR3 nucleotide sequence: TGTGCCAGCAGTATCGACAGGGAAAACATTCAGTACTTC. V is TRBV2 and J is TRBJ2-4; 7 nucleotides align to TRBD1. The CDR3 has 13 residues. The trim removed 5 bases at V and 5 bases at J, leaving 3 bases unmatched. In germline, CDR1 is SNHLY, CDR2 FYNNEI.

CDR3 coding DNA: TGTGCCAGCAGGACAGGACAGTCTAAGAACACTGAAGCTTTCTTT. Its translation: CASRTGQSKNTEAFF. The chain combines TRBV5-8 with TRBJ1-1, with D perhaps TRBD1 (6 bases). V lost 5 bases and J 1 base, leaving 15 bases between the germline ends. The CDR3 is 15 amino acids. The V gene's germline CDR1 is SGHTS and CDR2 YDEGEE.